The clone carrying this T cell receptor beta chain was counted once. The antigen remains unidentified. The entry originates in a study of cytotoxic CD8 clonotypes in ibrutinib-treated CLL. Cryopreserved PBMCs provided 1.5 to 2 micrograms of genomic DNA for the TCR beta libraries. Profiled with immunoSEQ multiplex PCR; TCRdb holds only in-frame clones, not every one. The sample holds more than 75,000 clones, around 77% seen once. Study results and limitations: Whereas clonality rose at ibrutinib response, it declined toward baseline at progression. Samples were collected at differing times from sustained-remission and progressing patients.

V was pared by 2 bases and J by 5 bases, with 15 bases between. The CDR3 has 15 residues. Germline V gene sequence: CDR1 MNHEY, CDR2 SVGAGI. The chain employs TRBV6-5 and TRBJ1-1; TRBD1 is a possible D gene (6 bases). The TCR was taken from a human donor with chronic lymphocytic leukemia. The source was PBMCs, collected after 24 months of ibrutinib treatment. DNA of the CDR3: TGTGCCAGCAGTTACACCCAGGGGCTACGGACTGAAGCTTTCTTT. Translation gives CASSYTQGLRTEAFF.